This T cell receptor beta chain was sequenced in a study of CD8 T cells in Susac syndrome. Turning to the study itself: Of the sequenced Susac syndrome patients, six had active disease and eight were in remission. Intravenous immunoglobulin alone or corticosteroids were being given to patients with Susac syndrome at blood draw, unless they were therapy-naive.

The sequenced target, TCR beta, came from blood CD8+ and CD4+ T cells. Random hexamers were used to reverse transcribe an amount of about 0.45 to 1 ug RNA. One entry per CDR3 protein, called by TCRdb with MiXCR from the immunoSEQ multiplex PCR reads. The sample holds 77,000 or so distinct CDR3 sequences, 90% to 95% seen once. The germline CDR1 and CDR2 sequences are SNHLY and FYNNEI. The CDR3 extends over 14 amino acids. V was pared by 6 bases and J by 9 bases, with 8 bases of the junction left unmatched. The sequencing sample was made of CD4+ T cells from PBMCs. The receptor was isolated from a human donor with Susac syndrome. V is TRBV2 and J is TRBJ2-1; 10 positions match TRBD2. CDR3 protein: CASSLTSGDGEQFF. CDR3 DNA: TGTGCCAGCAGCCTTACTAGCGGGGACGGTGAGCAGTTCTTC.